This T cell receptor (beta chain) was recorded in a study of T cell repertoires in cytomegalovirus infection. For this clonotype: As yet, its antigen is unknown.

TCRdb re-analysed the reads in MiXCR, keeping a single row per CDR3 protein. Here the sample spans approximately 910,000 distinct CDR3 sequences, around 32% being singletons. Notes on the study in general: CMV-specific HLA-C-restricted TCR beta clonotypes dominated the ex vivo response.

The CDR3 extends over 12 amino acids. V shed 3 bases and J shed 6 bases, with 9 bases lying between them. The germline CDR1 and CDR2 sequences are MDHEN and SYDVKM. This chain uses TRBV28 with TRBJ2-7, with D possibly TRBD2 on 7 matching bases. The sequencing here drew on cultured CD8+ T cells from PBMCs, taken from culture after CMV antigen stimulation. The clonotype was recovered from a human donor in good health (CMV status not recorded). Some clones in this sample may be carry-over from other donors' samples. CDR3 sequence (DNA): TGTGCCAGCAGTTTCGGGGGGCTCGAGCAGTACGTC. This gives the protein CASSFGGLEQYV.